These 30 T cell receptor beta chains were all obtained from the same sample, sequenced in a study of blood T cell repertoires in COVID-19. Method: immunoSEQ multiplex PCR; TCRdb's copy keeps in-frame clones and lacks some. The sample has under 400,000 clones, 90% seen once. The sample was peripheral blood. The receptor set was obtained from a woman aged 25-40 years with COVID-19, enrolled during active disease.

This clone was seen once. This chain joins TRBV4-2 and TRBJ2-2; the D gene is possibly TRBD1 (6 bases). V was shortened by 5 bases and J by 3 bases, with 22 bases between the two germline ends. The CDR3 loop spans 18 amino acids. Germline CDR1 and CDR2: LGHNA and YNFKEQ. The CDR3 nucleotides are TGTGCCAGCAGCTCCAAGATAGGCCAGGGGTCATACACCGGGGAGCTGTTTTTT. Protein: CASSSKIGQGSYTGELFF.

The V and J genes are TRBV9 and TRBJ1-5; D is ambiguous. The CDR3 loop spans 14 amino acids. The germline CDR1 and CDR2 sequences are SGDLS and YYNGEE. V shed 0 bases and J shed 0 bases, with 4 bases lying between them. The DNA of the CDR3 is TGTGCCAGCAGCGTAGGAGTTAGCAATCAGCCCCAGCATTTT. Residues: CASSVGVSNQPQHF. The full variable domain, its missing parts supplied by reference TRBV9 and TRBJ1-5, is DSGVTQTPKHLITATGQRVTLRCSPRSGDLSVYWYQQSLDQGLQFLIQYYNGEERAKGNILERFSAQQFPDLHSELNLSSLELGDSALYFCASSVGVSNQPQHFGDGTRLSIL.

J is TRBJ1-2 and V is TRBV7-9, with no clear D. The CDR3 runs 14 residues. Germline loops: CDR1 SEHNR, CDR2 FQNEAQ (reference sequence). With 6 bases removed from V and 4 bases from J, the gap between germline ends came to 15 bases. CDR3 nucleotide sequence: TGTGCCAGCAGGGGATCGGGGTCTACCTATGGCTACACCTTC. Translated, it gives CASRGSGSTYGYTF.

This clone has a handful of counts. The chain recombines TRBV30 with TRBJ1-4, with D possibly matching TRBD1 (5 bases). This CDR3 is 14 amino acids long. The germline V and J ends were trimmed by 0 bases and 8 bases, with 13 bases remaining between them. Germline-derived CDR1 and CDR2 are GTSNPN and SVGIG (reference sequence). The CDR3 region has the DNA TGTGCCTGGAGTGTAGGAGGGGATTCCGAAAAACTGTTTTTT. It encodes CAWSVGGDSEKLFF.

This clone was detected once. The rearrangement links TRBV6-1 to TRBJ2-1; TRBD2 aligns across 7 bases. After removal of 0 bases from V and 8 bases from J, the junction contained 7 bases not matched to a gene. The CDR3 is 15 residues long. Germline V CDR1 and CDR2: MNHNS, SASEGT. The CDR3 reads CASSEAWGGMDEQFF. The CDR3 DNA reads as TGTGCCAGCAGTGAAGCCTGGGGAGGGATGGATGAGCAGTTCTTC.

The V gene is TRBV3-1 (or the pseudogene TRBV3-2), the J gene TRBJ2-1, with 13 bases aligning to TRBD2. Germline V gives CDR1 LGHDT, CDR2 YNNKEL (reference sequence). Trimming at V came to 5 bases and at J to 7 bases, leaving 2 bases not matched to a gene. The CDR3 sequence is 14 residues long. This chain's CDR3 is CASSGLAGANEQFF. The CDR3 DNA sequence: TGTGCCAGCAGCGGACTAGCGGGAGCAAATGAGCAGTTCTTC.

The chain joins TRBV3-1 (or the pseudogene TRBV3-2) to TRBJ1-1; D call uncertain. This CDR3 is 13 amino acids long. V lost 4 bases and J lost 10, with 16 bases in between. Per the germline V gene, CDR1 is LGHDT and CDR2 is YNNKEL (reference sequence). CDR3 amino acids: CASSLQLGEPAFF. In DNA form, the CDR3 reads TGTGCCAGCAGCCTTCAACTCGGTGAACCAGCTTTCTTT.

J is TRBJ1-2 and V is TRBV12-3 or TRBV12-4; no reliable D call. V lost 4 bases and J 0 bases, leaving 6 bases between the germline ends. CDR3 length: 13 residues. CDR3 nucleotide sequence: TGTGCCAGCAGTTATCAGACTAACTATGGCTACACCTTC. Translating gives CASSYQTNYGYTF.

Regarding this clone: The germline gene is not matched at one end of the junction; a read error may be the cause. V usage is TRBV6-6 and J usage is TRBJ1-4; tentatively, D is TRBD1 (6 bases). The CDR3 length is 14 residues. The germline V gene encodes CDR1 MNHNY and CDR2 SVGAGI (reference sequence). The CDR3 DNA reads as TGTGCCACCAGTCAGGGGAGGGAGAGTGAAAAACTGTTTTTT. This codes for CATSQGRESEKLFF.

This clone was seen once. The rearrangement links TRBV7-6 to TRBJ2-7, with 10 bases identical to TRBD2. V shed 1 base, J shed 5 bases, and the junction held 5 bases outside the gene matches. This CDR3 is built from 15 residues. Germline V lookup: CDR1 SGHVS, CDR2 FNYEAQ. The CDR3 loop reads CASSLGALAGDEQYF. In DNA form, the CDR3 reads TGTGCCAGCAGCTTAGGAGCGCTAGCGGGAGACGAGCAGTACTTC.

V is TRBV20-1 and J is TRBJ2-1; 8 positions agree with TRBD2. After removal of 6 bases from V and 10 bases from J, the junction contained 5 bases not matched to a gene. Germline V gene lookup returns CDR1 DFQATT and CDR2 SNEGSKA (reference sequence). CDR3 length equals 11 residues. In DNA form, the CDR3 reads TGCAGTGCGCGACTAGCGACCGAGCAGTTCTTC. It codes for CSARLATEQFF.

The gene calls are TRBV5-1 and TRBJ2-6, with a tentative D call TRBD1 (9 bases). The V and J ends lost 4 bases and 0 bases respectively, with 26 bases between them. Germline V gene data show CDR1 as SGHRS and CDR2 as YFSETQ. The CDR3 sequence is 21 residues long. Here the CDR3 reads CASSNRDRAISGSSGANVLTF. The CDR3 bases are TGCGCCAGCAGCAACCGGGACAGGGCAATCAGCGGGAGCTCTGGGGCCAACGTCCTGACTTTC.

The rearrangement uses TRBV2 and TRBJ1-2; D possibly corresponds to TRBD1 (5 bases). Per germline, CDR1 SNHLY and CDR2 FYNNEI. V lost 5 bases and J 8 bases, leaving 21 bases between the germline ends. There are 15 residues in the CDR3. Here the CDR3 reads CASSPGTALGHGYTF. As DNA, the CDR3 is TGTGCCAGCAGTCCAGGCACGGCCTTAGGACACGGCTACACCTTC.

This clone was seen only a few times. The chain has TRBV27 and TRBJ1-2; D is unclear. Germline V gene sequence: CDR1 MNHEY, CDR2 SMNVEV (reference sequence). The CDR3 totals 13 residues. V lost 3 bases to trimming and J lost 1 base, with 6 bases between them. The CDR3 region has the DNA TGTGCCAGCAGTTTTGCGGTTAACTATGGCTACACCTTC. This encodes CASSFAVNYGYTF.

This rearrangement joins TRBV18 to TRBJ2-7, with 7 positions matching TRBD1. CDR1 is KGHSH, CDR2 LQKENI, per germline. V shed 5 bases, J shed 3 bases, and the junction held 7 bases outside the gene matches. CDR3 length equals 14 residues. Here the CDR3 reads CASSSRTGLYEQYF. The CDR3 DNA is TGTGCCAGCTCATCCCGGACAGGACTCTACGAGCAGTACTTC.

The rearrangement joins TRBV5-8 to TRBJ1-5, with D possibly being TRBD1 (5 bases). This CDR3 is built from 16 residues. V was trimmed by 1 base and J by 3 bases, leaving 14 bases between them. Germline V gives CDR1 SGHTS, CDR2 YDEGEE. CDR3 loop: CASSLNPGQLNQPQHF. The DNA for the CDR3 is TGTGCCAGCAGCTTGAATCCTGGACAACTCAATCAGCCCCAGCATTTT.

The rearrangement joins TRBV11-2 to TRBJ1-2; maybe TRBD1 (5 bases). CDR1 is SGHAT, CDR2 FQNNGV, per germline. V was pared by 5 bases and J by 7 bases, with 14 bases between. The CDR3 spans 13 residues. CDR3 in DNA: TGTGCCAGCAGCCCAAAGGAAGGGGCTGGCTACACCTTC. This codes for CASSPKEGAGYTF. Using reference TRBV11-2 and TRBJ1-2 for the parts outside the CDR3, the full variable domain is EAGVAQSPRYKIIEKRQSVAFWCNPISGHATLYWYQQILGQGPKLLIQFQNNGVVDDSQLPKDRFSAERLKGVDSTLKIQPAKLEDSAVYLCASSPKEGAGYTFGSGTRLTVV.

The CDR3 spells CASSNVFLLAESTDTQYF. The CDR3 DNA reads as TGTGCCAGTAGTAACGTCTTTCTACTAGCGGAAAGCACAGATACGCAGTATTTT. The chain links TRBV19 to TRBJ2-3; 8 nucleotides agree with TRBD2. J gave up 0 bases and V 4 bases, and 12 bases lay outside the gene matches. Germline-derived CDR1 and CDR2 are LNHDA and SQIVND (reference sequence). The CDR3 length is 18 residues. The variable domain in full, completed from reference TRBV19 and TRBJ2-3, reads DGGITQSPKYLFRKEGQNVTLSCEQNLNHDAMYWYRQDPGQGLRLIYYSQIVNDFQKGDIAEGYSVSREKKESFPLTVTSAQKNPTAFYLCASSNVFLLAESTDTQYFGPGTRLTVL.

The J gene is TRBJ1-5, the V gene TRBV18, with a possible D match to TRBD1 (5 bases). V was shortened by 4 bases and J by 5 bases, with 12 bases between the two germline ends. This CDR3 comprises 14 residues. Looked up from germline, CDR1 is KGHSH and CDR2 is LQKENI. The CDR3 loop is CASSQGPGDQPQHF. The CDR3 DNA reads TGTGCCAGCTCACAGGGGCCTGGGGATCAGCCCCAGCATTTT.

The chain has TRBV27 and TRBJ1-2, with 8 nucleotides matching TRBD1. The CDR3 is 15 amino acids. The V and J ends lost 3 bases and 4 bases, in that order; junction bases with no gene match: 7. CDR1 is MNHEY, CDR2 SMNVEV, per germline (reference sequence). The CDR3 is CASSFRQGSPYGYTF. The CDR3, as DNA: TGTGCCAGCAGTTTTCGACAGGGGTCTCCCTATGGCTACACCTTC.

In this sample, this clone turned up once. The chain employs TRBV28 and TRBJ1-1; D unclear. CDR1 and CDR2 from the germline V gene are MDHEN and SYDVKM. V lost 2 bases and J lost 0, with 16 bases in between. This CDR3 spans 17 amino acids. The CDR3 here is CASSLTDYLKLNTEAFF. DNA of the CDR3: TGTGCCAGCAGTTTAACAGACTACCTAAAATTGAACACTGAAGCTTTCTTT.

V is TRBV27 and J is TRBJ1-1, with 8 bases matching TRBD1. This CDR3 comprises 16 residues. Germline V lookup: CDR1 MNHEY, CDR2 SMNVEV (reference sequence). Germline trimming cut 4 bases from V and 3 bases from J; bases unmatched to any gene: 10. Here the CDR3 DNA reads TGTGCCAGCAGTTCCCACCGGACAGGGCTGGACACTGAAGCTTTCTTT. This codes for CASSSHRTGLDTEAFF.

This clone was seen only once. The chain joins TRBV28 to TRBJ2-1; TRBD2 agrees at 7 bases. Germline lookup yields CDR1 MDHEN and CDR2 SYDVKM. The CDR3 totals 16 residues. The V and J ends lost 2 bases and 2 bases, in that order; junction bases with no gene match: 6. In nucleotides, the CDR3 is TGTGCCAGCAGTTTAGGTGGCGGGAGAACCTACAATGAGCAGTTCTTC. Translation gives CASSLGGGRTYNEQFF. Full variable domain (rest looked up from reference TRBV28 and TRBJ2-1): DVKVTQSSRYLVKRTGEKVFLECVQDMDHENMFWYRQDPGLGLRLIYFSYDVKMKEKGDIPEGYSVSREKKERFSLILESASTNQTSMYLCASSLGGGRTYNEQFFGPGTRLTVL.

The CDR3 sequence: CASTSGTGGYEQYF. Written as DNA, the CDR3 is TGTGCCAGCACCTCCGGGACAGGCGGTTACGAGCAGTACTTC. The chain joins TRBV11-2 to TRBJ2-7, with TRBD1 identical over 8 bases. Germline CDR1 and CDR2: SGHAT and FQNNGV. V shed 7 bases, J shed 4 bases, and the junction held 9 bases outside the gene matches. This CDR3 contains 14 residues.

This chain joins TRBV28 and TRBJ1-5, with 10 positions matching TRBD1. The V and J ends lost 6 bases and 7 bases, in that order; junction bases with no gene match: 6. The germline V gene encodes CDR1 MDHEN and CDR2 SYDVKM. CDR3 size: 14 residues. This CDR3 reads CASRGTGAKQPQHF. CDR3 DNA: TGTGCCAGCAGGGGGACAGGGGCTAAACAGCCCCAGCATTTT.

V gene TRBV6-5 combines with J gene TRBJ1-1, with 8 bases fitting TRBD1. The CDR3 covers 14 residues. Unmatched junction bases numbered 6, after V lost 6 bases and J lost 3 bases. In germline, CDR1 is MNHEY, CDR2 SVGAGI. This CDR3 reads CASRHTGGDTEAFF. CDR3 sequence (DNA): TGTGCCAGCAGGCACACAGGGGGGGACACTGAAGCTTTCTTT.

The rearrangement links TRBV3-1 (or the pseudogene TRBV3-2) to TRBJ1-1, with D perhaps TRBD1 (6 bases). Germline loops: CDR1 LGHDT, CDR2 YNNKEL (reference sequence). The CDR3 totals 14 residues. The V gene lost 2 bases and the J gene lost 4 bases, with 11 bases spanning the gap. The DNA for the CDR3 is TGTGCCAGCAGCCAATCCGGGGGGGCCACTGAAGCTTTCTTT. Translating it yields CASSQSGGATEAFF.

The chain is built from TRBV5-1 and TRBJ2-5; possibly TRBD2 for D (6 bases). Germline CDR1 SGHRS, CDR2 YFSETQ. The CDR3 has 15 amino acids. Deletions cut 0 bases from V and 5 bases from J, with 14 bases between. The CDR3 coding sequence is TGCGCCAGCAGCTTGGTGGAGGGTGTGATGGAGACCCAGTACTTC. It codes for CASSLVEGVMETQYF.

The chain is built from TRBV2 and TRBJ2-1; weak D call: TRBD2 (5 bases). The V gene lost 4 bases and the J gene lost 8 bases, with 15 bases spanning the gap. The V gene's germline CDR1 is SNHLY and CDR2 FYNNEI. The CDR3 is 14 amino acids. The DNA for the CDR3 is TGTGCCAGCAGTGGACTATCCGGACCCCATGAGCAGTTCTTC. Amino acid sequence: CASSGLSGPHEQFF.

The chain links TRBV19 to TRBJ2-5, with unresolved D. V was cut by 3 bases and J by 1 base, with 6 bases left in between. CDR1 is LNHDA, CDR2 SQIVND, per germline (reference sequence). The CDR3 has 13 amino acids. The CDR3 sequence: CASSIGGQETQYF. The CDR3 bases are TGTGCCAGTAGTATTGGCGGCCAAGAGACCCAGTACTTC. The full variable domain, with the rest looked up from reference TRBV19 and TRBJ2-5, is DGGITQSPKYLFRKEGQNVTLSCEQNLNHDAMYWYRQDPGQGLRLIYYSQIVNDFQKGDIAEGYSVSREKKESFPLTVTSAQKNPTAFYLCASSIGGQETQYFGPGTRLLVL.